Listed below are T cell receptor beta chains from one sample, sequenced in a study of blood T cell repertoires in COVID-19. Sequencing was performed with immunoSEQ multiplex PCR; in TCRdb, only in-frame clones are kept and a portion is missing. The sample includes about 34,000 clones, 60% to 80% of them seen just once. Sequencing used peripheral blood. These TCRs come from an elderly man with active or convalescent COVID-19. Both conserved end residues are part of each CDR3. A D gene is named only where the DNA matches it firmly. Only part of the rows carry a size: once, few, many, or a class if the clone is expanded.

len,v_gene,j_gene,abundance,d_gene,CDR3nt,CDR3aa
14,TRBV14,TRBJ2-3,.,.,TGTGCCAGCAGCCAAGATAAAGCGCTACATACGCAGTATTTT,CASSQDKALHTQYF
13,TRBV19,TRBJ2-1,.,TRBD2,TGTGCCAGTAGTACCGGACTAGCGGGTGAGCAGTTCTTC,CASSTGLAGEQFF
15,TRBV7-2,TRBJ1-1,.,.,TGTGCCAGCAGCGCTAATGCAGGGTTCGGGACTGAAGCTTTCTTT,CASSANAGFGTEAFF
17,TRBV5-1,TRBJ2-3,.,TRBD2,TGCGCCAGCAGCTTATGGACTAGCGGGAGGTCCTCAGATACGCAGTATTTT,CASSLWTSGRSSDTQYF
17,TRBV19,TRBJ2-1,once,TRBD2,TGTGCCAGTAGTGAAACCGGGACTAGCGGGATAGGGGATGAGCAGTTCTTC,CASSETGTSGIGDEQFF
14,TRBV6-6,TRBJ1-1,.,TRBD1,TGTGCCAGCAGCCTACAGGGGATGGGCACTGAAGCTTTCTTT,CASSLQGMGTEAFF
15,TRBV5-4,TRBJ2-3,.,TRBD2,TGTGCCAGCAGCGCAACTAGCGGGAGTACAGATACGCAGTATTTT,CASSATSGSTDTQYF
15,TRBV14,TRBJ1-2,.,.,TGTGCCAGCAGCCAAGGAACGGGGTTGGAAGTTGGCTACACCTTC,CASSQGTGLEVGYTF
12,TRBV6-5,TRBJ2-4,.,.,TGTGCCAGCCGTCACAGCCCCGGCATTCAGTACTTC,CASRHSPGIQYF
15,TRBV7-6,TRBJ1-3,.,.,TGTGCCAGCAGCTTAGAAGCCAACTCTGGAAACACCATATATTTT,CASSLEANSGNTIYF
12,TRBV29-1,TRBJ1-5,.,.,TGCAGCGTTGGTCAGGGCAATCAGCCCCAGCATTTT,CSVGQGNQPQHF
12,TRBV29-1,TRBJ2-1,.,TRBD2,TGCAGCGGGAGCGGGAGTGGCAATGAGCAGTTCTTC,CSGSGSGNEQFF
13,TRBV25-1,TRBJ1-4,.,.,TGTGCCAGCAGTGAGGTGGCAGGGGAAAAACTGTTTTTT,CASSEVAGEKLFF
13,TRBV2,TRBJ2-7,.,TRBD1,TGTGCCACCGGACAGGCGATGAGCTACGAGCAGTACTTC,CATGQAMSYEQYF
13,TRBV2,TRBJ2-7,.,TRBD1,TGTGCCAGCAGGAGGGGGCAGGGGTACGAGCAGTACTTC,CASRRGQGYEQYF
15,TRBV12-5,TRBJ2-1,.,.,TGTGCTAGTGGACCCGGGACAAATCTTTACAATGAGCAGTTCTTC,CASGPGTNLYNEQFF
15,TRBV19,TRBJ2-7,.,TRBD1,TGTGCCAGTAGTATCCACGACAGGGTAGACTACGAGCAGTACTTC,CASSIHDRVDYEQYF
13,TRBV3-1/TRBV3-2,TRBJ2-7,few,TRBD2,TGTGCCAGCAGCCAAGATCGCGGGGGCGAGCAGTACTTC,CASSQDRGGEQYF
13,TRBV6-6,TRBJ1-1,.,.,TGTGCCAGCACGTTCAGGGGTGCAACTGAAGCTTTCTTT,CASTFRGATEAFF
13,TRBV19,TRBJ1-1,.,TRBD1,TGTGCCAGTAGTTTACAGGGGGACACTGAAGCTTTCTTT,CASSLQGDTEAFF
11,TRBV20-1,TRBJ2-7,.,.,TGCAGTGGTTTAGGAAGCGACGAGCAGTACTTC,CSGLGSDEQYF
18,TRBV27,TRBJ2-2,.,TRBD2,TGTGCCAGCAGTTCCCCCGGACTAGCGGGGAAGAATACCGGGGAGCTGTTTTTT,CASSSPGLAGKNTGELFF
13,TRBV19,TRBJ2-1,.,.,TGTGCCAGTAGTATAGGCCTAACCAATGAGCAGTTCTTC,CASSIGLTNEQFF
15,TRBV6-5,TRBJ2-3,once,.,TGTGCCAGCAGTCCAATGGTGGGGACTTTTGATACGCAGTATTTT,CASSPMVGTFDTQYF
14,TRBV28,TRBJ2-3,.,.,TGTGCCAGTTCCGACAGGCTCAACACAGATACGCAGTATTTT,CASSDRLNTDTQYF
14,TRBV5-4,TRBJ1-1,.,TRBD1,TGTGCCAGCAGATCCGGACAGGGGCACACTGAAGCTTTCTTT,CASRSGQGHTEAFF
18,TRBV11-3,TRBJ1-1,.,TRBD1,TGTGCCAGCAGCCTTAGAACAGGGGCATCTGTGAAGTTTACCCAAGCTTTCTTT,CASSLRTGASVKFTQAFF
14,TRBV18,TRBJ2-5,.,.,TGTGCCAGCTCACCACAAGGACAGAGGGAGACCCAGTACTTC,CASSPQGQRETQYF
16,TRBV28,TRBJ2-2,.,TRBD2,TGTGCCAGCAGCTCACCCGGGACTAGAGGCACCGGGGAGCTGTTTTTT,CASSSPGTRGTGELFF
16,TRBV19,TRBJ2-7,.,TRBD1,TGTGCCAGTAGTGCTTCGGCCGGGACAGTCACCTACGAGCAGTACTTC,CASSASAGTVTYEQYF
13,TRBV30,TRBJ1-1,few,TRBD1,TGTGCCTGGGTCCAGGGGGGGAACACTGAAGCTTTCTTT,CAWVQGGNTEAFF
16,TRBV7-8,TRBJ2-1,.,TRBD2,TGTGCCAGCAGCTTACAGGGGGGACTAGCGGGAGATGAGCAGTTCTTC,CASSLQGGLAGDEQFF
15,TRBV5-1,TRBJ1-2,.,TRBD1,TGCGCCAGCAGCCCAAGACAGGGGGTGGGCTATGGCTACACCTTC,CASSPRQGVGYGYTF
19,TRBV29-1,TRBJ2-3,.,TRBD2,TGCAGCGTTGGTTTATCAATTTTTGCTAGCGGGACCTCGGGAGATACGCAGTATTTT,CSVGLSIFASGTSGDTQYF
16,TRBV18,TRBJ1-6,medium-sized,.,TGTGCCAGCTCACCAACGACAGCTTCCACGGGGGCACCCCTCCACTTT,CASSPTTASTGAPLHF
13,TRBV3-1/TRBV3-2,TRBJ2-2,.,.,TGTGCCAGCACGCCGAAGGAGACCGGGGAGCTGTTTTTT,CASTPKETGELFF
16,TRBV28,TRBJ1-6,.,TRBD1,TGTGCCAGCAGTTTGCCGTCTGTGCAGGGGGGTTCACCCCTCCACTTT,CASSLPSVQGGSPLHF
16,TRBV6-1,TRBJ1-4,few,.,TGTGCCAGCAGTGGATTTACCGGGTCAACTAATGAAAAACTGTTTTTT,CASSGFTGSTNEKLFF
14,TRBV6-6,TRBJ2-5,few,TRBD2,TGTGCCAGCAGTTTTCGGGAGGAGGAAGAGACCCAGTACTTC,CASSFREEEETQYF
13,TRBV7-9,TRBJ2-4,.,.,TGTGCCAGCAGCCAAGCGACAGTGAACATTCAGTACTTC,CASSQATVNIQYF
19,TRBV11-3,TRBJ1-3,.,.,TGTGCCAGCAGCATCGAAATCATTCAGGGCGGAACCTCTGGAAACACCATATATTTT,CASSIEIIQGGTSGNTIYF
13,TRBV12-3/TRBV12-4,TRBJ1-4,.,.,TGTGCCAGCAGTTTGGTCGGGAGTGAAAAACTGTTTTTT,CASSLVGSEKLFF
13,TRBV7-9,TRBJ2-1,.,TRBD1,TGTGCCAGCAGAATGGACAGGGACAATGAGCAGTTCTTC,CASRMDRDNEQFF
15,TRBV18,TRBJ2-5,.,TRBD1,TGTGCCAGCTCACCGGGACAGGGCCTCCAAGAGACCCAGTACTTC,CASSPGQGLQETQYF
16,TRBV10-3,TRBJ2-1,.,TRBD2,TGTGCCTCCCATGGGACTAGCGGGAGAGGTGGTATTGAGCAGTTCTTC,CASHGTSGRGGIEQFF
16,TRBV14,TRBJ1-2,.,TRBD1,TGTGCCAGCAGCCCTCCGGGACAGGGGTTTCTCTATGGCTACACCTTC,CASSPPGQGFLYGYTF
13,TRBV29-1,TRBJ1-1,few,.,TGCAGCTTCGAGCGGGACGGGAACACTGAAGCTTTCTTT,CSFERDGNTEAFF
15,TRBV5-1,TRBJ1-5,.,.,TGCGCCAGCAGCTTGTCCGGACAGAGCAATCAGCCCCAGCATTTT,CASSLSGQSNQPQHF
16,TRBV19,TRBJ1-3,.,.,TGTGCCAGTAGTATCTCACCAGATGTGACTGGAAACACCATATATTTT,CASSISPDVTGNTIYF
13,TRBV20-1,TRBJ2-5,.,TRBD1,TGCAGTGCTGGTGACAGGGTACGTGAGACCCAGTACTTC,CSAGDRVRETQYF
15,TRBV2,TRBJ2-1,.,TRBD2,TGTGCCAGCAGCGCCGGGACTAGCGGCTACAATGAGCAGTTCTTC,CASSAGTSGYNEQFF
12,TRBV29-1,TRBJ2-3,.,TRBD2,TGCAGCGGGATTGGGGGGGCAGATACGCAGTATTTT,CSGIGGADTQYF